Below, 15 T cell receptor beta chains from the same sample are listed, as sequenced in a study of T cell responses to AZD1222 COVID-19 vaccine. The protocol was immunoSEQ multiplex PCR, while the TCRdb copy is restricted to in-frame clones and leaves out a portion. Among around 100,000 clones listed, 85% to 90% were seen once. Here the sequenced sample was peripheral blood, taken on day 0 of AZD1222 vaccination. The receptor set was obtained from an adult in good health.

The gene calls are TRBV7-2 and TRBJ2-3; 8 positions agree with TRBD2. The junction had 4 bases not matched to a gene; V was cut back by 4 bases and J by 4 bases. This CDR3 contains 14 residues. Germline CDR1 SGHTA, CDR2 FQGNSA. For the CDR3, the DNA is TGTGCCAGCAGCTCGGGGGGGCCCCCAGATACGCAGTATTTT. This sequence encodes CASSSGGPPDTQYF.

The chain carries TRBV24-1 and TRBJ2-1; the D is unclear. V lost 2 bases to trimming and J lost 2 bases, with 9 bases between them. The CDR3 spans 15 residues. Germline-derived CDR1 and CDR2 are KGHDR and SFDVKD. This CDR3 is CATSDSSKPYNEQFF. The CDR3 DNA sequence: TGTGCCACCAGTGATTCATCAAAGCCCTACAATGAGCAGTTCTTC.

The rearrangement uses TRBV5-1 and TRBJ2-4; D possibly corresponds to TRBD1 (6 bases). V lost 0 bases to trimming and J lost 5 bases, with 9 bases between them. The CDR3 length is 14 residues. CDR1 and CDR2 from the germline V gene are SGHRS and YFSETQ. For the CDR3, the DNA is TGCGCCAGCAGCTTGGAGTACAGGGAAAACATTCAGTACTTC. Translating it yields CASSLEYRENIQYF.

J is TRBJ2-5 and V is TRBV12-3 or TRBV12-4; no clear D. This CDR3 is 12 amino acids long. Trimming stripped 5 bases from V and 2 bases from J, with 6 bases between. CDR3 bases: TGTGCCAGCAGTGGGGTGCAAGAGACCCAGTACTTC. Amino acid sequence: CASSGVQETQYF.

V is TRBV3-1 (or the pseudogene TRBV3-2) and J is TRBJ1-4; no definite D call. This CDR3 spans 12 amino acids. Deletions cut 5 bases from V and 5 bases from J, with 6 bases between. Germline V CDR1 and CDR2: LGHDT, YNNKEL (reference sequence). For the CDR3, the DNA is TGTGCCAGCAGCGGCTTAAATGAAAAACTGTTTTTT. Translating it yields CASSGLNEKLFF.

V gene TRBV9 combines with J gene TRBJ1-6, with unresolved D. Looked up from germline, CDR1 is SGDLS and CDR2 is YYNGEE. V lost 3 bases, J lost 7 bases, and 11 bases lay in between. The CDR3 spans 14 residues. This chain's CDR3 is CASSAAEKNSPLHF. The CDR3 DNA follows: TGTGCCAGCAGCGCGGCAGAAAAAAATTCACCCCTCCACTTT.

This chain links TRBV9 with TRBJ1-6; D gene ambiguous. This CDR3 contains 16 residues. V dropped 0 bases and J dropped 7 bases, with 14 bases sitting between them. CDR1 is SGDLS, CDR2 YYNGEE, per germline. DNA for the CDR3: TGTGCCAGCAGCGTAGAGGTAGGAGGTGGGAATTCACCCCTCCACTTT. Residues: CASSVEVGGGNSPLHF.

J is TRBJ2-5 and V is TRBV27; 11 nucleotides agree with TRBD2. Trimming removed 4 bases from V and 0 bases from J; junction bases left unmatched: 4. The CDR3 is 16 residues long. Germline V gene sequence: CDR1 MNHEY, CDR2 SMNVEV (reference sequence). CDR3 protein: CASSSSSGGHQETQYF. The CDR3 DNA reads as TGTGCCAGCAGTTCGTCTAGCGGGGGGCACCAAGAGACCCAGTACTTC.

The V gene is TRBV5-8, the J gene TRBJ1-6, with a possible D match to TRBD1 (5 bases). Trimming removed 6 bases at V and 3 bases at J, with 13 bases between. From germline, CDR1 is SGHTS and CDR2 YDEGEE. This CDR3 comprises 15 residues. This CDR3 reads CASTDRVNYNSPLHF. The CDR3 nucleotides are TGTGCCAGCACTGACAGAGTCAACTATAATTCACCCCTCCACTTT.

The chain has TRBV2 and TRBJ2-1; 15 bases align to TRBD2. Germline CDR1 is SNHLY and CDR2 is FYNNEI. The CDR3 covers 16 residues. With V trimmed by 1 base and J by 5 bases, 0 bases remained unmatched. The CDR3 loop reads CASSEGTSGGDNEQFF. The CDR3 DNA reads as TGTGCCAGCAGTGAAGGGACTAGCGGGGGGGACAATGAGCAGTTCTTC.

The sample holds one count of this clone. This chain links TRBV7-2 with TRBJ1-2, with a tentative D call TRBD1 (5 bases). CDR1 SGHTA and CDR2 FQGNSA come from the germline V gene. Trimming pared 0 bases from V and 1 base from J, leaving 12 bases between. The CDR3 covers 16 residues. The CDR3 loop is CASSLAWGRFNYGYTF. CDR3 sequence (DNA): TGTGCCAGCAGCTTAGCGTGGGGACGGTTTAACTATGGCTACACCTTC.

CDR3 protein: CASSLRLVGAGNTIYF. CDR3 DNA: TGTGCCAGCAGTTTAAGGTTGGTAGGGGCTGGAAACACCATATATTTT. V is TRBV27 and J is TRBJ1-3; TRBD1 might be the D (5 bases). The length of the CDR3 is 16 residues. Germline assignment: CDR1 MNHEY and CDR2 SMNVEV (reference sequence). Trimming left V 2 bases short and J 2 bases short, with 13 bases between.

J is TRBJ2-1 and V is TRBV5-1; TRBD1 matches at 9 bases. Germline assignment: CDR1 SGHRS and CDR2 YFSETQ. This CDR3 is 15 amino acids long. With 2 bases clipped from V and 1 base from J, the junction kept 1 base outside the gene matches. In nucleotides, the CDR3 is TGCGCCAGCAGCTTAGGACAGGGGTCCTACAATGAGCAGTTCTTC. Encoded protein: CASSLGQGSYNEQFF.

The rearrangement uses TRBV21-1 and TRBJ2-3; the DNA was not used to check the table's D call, TRBD2. TRBV21-1 is labeled a pseudogene. This CDR3 spans 16 amino acids. DNA for the CDR3: TGTGCCAGCAGGGCCGTTCTAGCGCCAATCACAGATACGCAGTATTTT. Its translation: CASRAVLAPITDTQYF.

The CDR3 sequence is CASSRQGAWTEAFF. The CDR3 nucleotides are TGTGCCAGCAGTCGACAGGGGGCTTGGACTGAAGCTTTCTTT. This chain uses TRBV6-5 with TRBJ1-1; 10 bases map to TRBD1. The CDR3 sequence is 14 residues long. With V trimmed by 5 bases and J by 5 bases, 5 bases remained unmatched. The germline V gene encodes CDR1 MNHEY and CDR2 SVGAGI.